The present TCR beta chain was sequenced within a study of T cell responses to AZD1222 COVID-19 vaccine. With respect to this clone: The antigen is not known.

Whole-study results and caveats: Targeting of unmutated variant regions was reportedly seen in nearly half of spike-specific TCRs. The donor group comprised mostly white British people and more females; the analysis possibly underestimated clonal diversity. Among AZD1222 vaccinees, only six were seropositive at baseline.

The analysis combined second doses at about 4 or about 12 weeks. The repertoire was sequenced with immunoSEQ multiplex PCR; TCRdb's copy has only in-frame clones and lacks some. The sample has fewer than 150,000 clones, around 88% seen once. The CDR3 length is 14 residues. From germline, CDR1 is LGHDT and CDR2 YNNKEL (reference sequence). V was trimmed by 2 bases and J by 10 bases, leaving 12 bases between them. The rearrangement joins TRBV3-1 (or the pseudogene TRBV3-2) to TRBJ1-6; D remains ambiguous. The receptor was derived from an adult who received the AZD1222 COVID-19 vaccine. The sequencing used peripheral blood, collected 28 days after the second AZD1222 dose. The CDR3 here is CASSQFSGESPLHF. CDR3 nucleotides: TGTGCCAGCAGCCAATTTTCAGGCGAGTCACCCCTCCACTTT.